The next 6 T cell receptor beta chains were all read from a single sample in a study of read filtering for tumor transcriptome and immune sequencing. From roughly 390 ng of RNA, a library with molecular barcoded alpha/delta and beta/gamma adaptors was made. TCRdb ran MiXCR on the reads and lists one entry per CDR3 protein. Of about 23,000 distinct CDR3 sequences in the sample, roughly 13% are singletons; the top ten hold 65% to 75%. Material: a population of CD138-negative cells sorted from bone marrow. Receptors were obtained from a donor at least 40 years old with multiple myeloma.

In its sample, this clonotype was seen many times. CDR3 in DNA: TGCGCCAGCAGCTTAGGACAGGGGAAAGATACGCAGTATTTT. This gives the protein CASSLGQGKDTQYF. This chain joins TRBV5-1 and TRBJ2-3; 9 nucleotides match TRBD1. Germline-derived CDR1 and CDR2 are SGHRS and YFSETQ. The CDR3 sequence is 14 residues long. J gave up 5 bases and V 2 bases, and 3 bases lay outside the gene matches.

Many counts were recorded for this clonotype. The chain links TRBV7-9 to TRBJ2-1; 8 bases map to TRBD2. There are 12 residues in the CDR3. V lost 9 bases, J lost 5 bases, and 3 bases stayed unmatched. Germline values: CDR1 SEHNR, CDR2 FQNEAQ (reference sequence). CDR3 sequence: CASSGIDNEQFF. For the CDR3, the DNA is TGTGCCAGTAGCGGGATCGACAATGAGCAGTTCTTC.

On this clonotype itself: Because it lacks the conserved phenylalanine or tryptophan at the end, this CDR3 is likely a read error. The DNA is omitted, as the CDR3 cannot be located on it reliably, and the CDR3 follows TCRdb's listing. This sequence joins TRBV20-1 and TRBJ2-1; the table assigns TRBD2, which was not confirmed against the DNA. The CDR3 has 15 residues if both end residues are counted. The germline CDR1 and CDR2 sequences are DFQATT and SNEGSKA (reference sequence). Here the CDR3 reads CSAPVSGRAGEEQLS.

This clonotype was seen at least ten times. V gene TRBV20-1 combines with J gene TRBJ2-1; D is unclear. V lost 1 base and J 10 bases, leaving 8 bases between the germline ends. The CDR3 extends over 11 amino acids. The V gene's germline CDR1 is DFQATT and CDR2 SNEGSKA (reference sequence). The CDR3 reads CSARGSIEQFF. Here the CDR3 DNA reads TGCAGTGCTAGAGGGTCGATCGAGCAGTTCTTC.

The sample holds many counts of this clonotype. The chain couples TRBV20-1 to TRBJ1-5, with D uncertain. CDR1 is DFQATT and CDR2 is SNEGSKA in the germline V gene (reference sequence). The V end lost 0 bases, the J end lost 6 bases, and 12 bases lay between the germline ends. CDR3 length: 14 amino acids. The DNA of the CDR3 is TGCAGTGCTAGAGATGGAAGGTTAGGTCAGCCCCAGCATTTT. Protein: CSARDGRLGQPQHF.

This chain joins TRBV18 and TRBJ2-5, with D perhaps matching TRBD2 (5 bases). Trimming took off 2 bases at V and 1 base at J, with 14 bases between the two ends. The CDR3 sequence is 16 residues long. CDR1 is KGHSH and CDR2 is LQKENI in the germline V gene. The CDR3 DNA is TGTGCCAGCTCACCAGGGAGCGGCGCCCTCCAAGAGACCCAGTACTTC. Translated, it gives CASSPGSGALQETQYF. Combining the CDR3 with reference TRBV18 and TRBJ2-5 gives the whole variable domain NAGVMQNPRHLVRRRGQEARLRCSPMKGHSHVYWYRQLPEEGLKFMVYLQKENIIDESGMPKERFSAEFPKEGPSILRIQQVVRGDSAAYFCASSPGSGALQETQYFGPGTRLLVL.